These 30 T cell receptor beta chains were sequenced from one sample in a study of blood T cell repertoires in COVID-19 (TCRdb year 2020). Libraries came from the immunoSEQ multiplex PCR assay. Not all clones reach the TCRdb copy of this immuneACCESS table, which keeps in-frame sequences only. Checked studies attribute under half of the gap to unresolved V genes and leave the rest unexplained. A total of approximately 250,000 clones appear in this sample, 75% to 90% of them only once. The ten largest account for 10% to 15% of the sample. Sequenced material: peripheral blood. The receptors here all came from a woman in her 70s with COVID-19, enrolled during active disease.

CDR3 DNA: TGTGCCAGCAGCCCGGGCGTTAGGACAGCCTATGGCTACACCTTC. It yields the protein CASSPGVRTAYGYTF. V is TRBV7-2 and J is TRBJ1-2, with D maybe TRBD1 (6 bases). CDR1 and CDR2 from the germline V gene are SGHTA and FQGNSA. The CDR3 covers 15 residues. Between the trimmed V and J ends, which lost 5 bases and 4 bases, there was a span of 17 bases.

DNA for the CDR3: TGTGCCAGCAGCCCCCCCCGTGAGGAGCAGTTCTTC. This translates into CASSPPREEQFF. This chain connects TRBV7-9 to TRBJ2-1; D ambiguous. In germline, CDR1 is SEHNR, CDR2 FQNEAQ (reference sequence). The CDR3 sequence is 12 residues long. V lost 5 bases and J lost 10, with 12 bases in between.

This rearrangement joins TRBV5-6 to TRBJ1-1; D not resolved. V lost 2 bases, J lost 3 bases, and 5 bases lay in between. This CDR3 is 12 amino acids long. Germline CDR1 reads SGHDT; CDR2 reads YYEEEE. This chain's CDR3 is CASSFGDTEAFF. The CDR3 nucleotides read TGTGCCAGCAGCTTCGGGGACACTGAAGCTTTCTTT.

As DNA, the CDR3 is TGTGCCAGCAGCTTAAACAGGGATGAGACCCAGTACTTC. Translation gives CASSLNRDETQYF. This chain connects TRBV11-2 to TRBJ2-5; a weak D match, TRBD1 (6 bases). This CDR3 has 13 residues. CDR1 and CDR2 from the germline V gene are SGHAT and FQNNGV. V was cut by 2 bases and J by 5 bases, with 9 bases left in between.

The chain carries TRBV28 and TRBJ2-1; 11 nucleotides align to TRBD2. The ends lost 6 bases at V and 2 bases at J; junction bases unmatched: 6. CDR1 MDHEN and CDR2 SYDVKM come from the germline V gene. The CDR3 is 16 amino acids. The CDR3 DNA is TGTGCCAGCAGGGGGCTAGCGGGGGGAACCTACAATGAGCAGTTCTTC. This translates into CASRGLAGGTYNEQFF. The entire variable domain, with the rest obtained from reference TRBV28 and TRBJ2-1, is as follows: DVKVTQSSRYLVKRTGEKVFLECVQDMDHENMFWYRQDPGLGLRLIYFSYDVKMKEKGDIPEGYSVSREKKERFSLILESASTNQTSMYLCASRGLAGGTYNEQFFGPGTRLTVL.

V is TRBV7-8 and J is TRBJ1-4; the match to TRBD1 covers 7 bases. This CDR3 comprises 16 residues. V shed 3 bases and J 2 bases; nucleotides not matched to a gene: 6. Germline CDR1 and CDR2: SGHVS and FQNEAQ. The CDR3 is CASSFQGVPTNEKLFF. The CDR3 DNA reads TGTGCCAGCAGCTTTCAGGGGGTGCCCACTAATGAAAAACTGTTTTTT.

This clone was counted a single time. The chain uses TRBV9 and TRBJ1-1, with a tentative D call TRBD1 (6 bases). Germline CDR1 SGDLS, CDR2 YYNGEE. The CDR3 extends over 13 amino acids. Trimming took 2 bases from V and 5 from J, leaving 10 bases between them. This chain's CDR3 is CASSVGHETEAFF. The CDR3 bases are TGTGCCAGCAGCGTGGGACATGAAACTGAAGCTTTCTTT.

This rearrangement joins TRBV21-1 to TRBJ2-7; the listed D gene, TRBD1, was not tested against the DNA. TRBV21-1 is a known pseudogene. There are 18 residues in the CDR3. The CDR3 nucleotides read TGTGCCAGCAGCAATAGAAGGTTCTTTTTTTCAGGGTGCCACGAGCAGTACTTC. It yields the protein CASSNRRFFFSGCHEQYF.

J is TRBJ1-5 and V is TRBV2; TRBD1 matches at 8 bases. Per the germline V gene, CDR1 is SNHLY and CDR2 is FYNNEI. V gave up 6 bases and J gave up 2 bases; unmatched junction bases: 3. The CDR3 consists of 14 residues. This CDR3 reads CASREGQGNQPQHF. Here the CDR3 DNA reads TGTGCCAGCAGGGAGGGACAGGGCAATCAGCCCCAGCATTTT.

This clone showed up just once. The chain couples TRBV29-1 to TRBJ2-4; D remains unclear. Germline CDR1 SQVTM, CDR2 ANQGSEA. The V end was cut by 4 bases, the J end by 0 bases, with 16 bases between. The CDR3 covers 16 residues. This CDR3 is CSVVTLTGVAKNIQYF. For the CDR3, the DNA is TGCAGCGTTGTAACTCTGACCGGAGTAGCCAAAAACATTCAGTACTTC.

The J gene is TRBJ2-3, the V gene TRBV25-1, with TRBD2 identical over 7 bases. The V segment lost 10 bases and the J segment 4 bases; nucleotides outside the gene matches: 14. This CDR3 is built from 15 residues. Germline assignment: CDR1 MGHDK and CDR2 SYGVNS. The chain's CDR3 is CATWGGYPRADTQYF. Here the CDR3 DNA reads TGTGCCACCTGGGGGGGGTACCCTCGGGCAGATACGCAGTATTTT.

The rearrangement joins TRBV9 to TRBJ2-3; 9 bases map to TRBD1. There are 15 residues in the CDR3. V gave up 0 bases and J gave up 3 bases; unmatched junction bases: 2. Per germline, CDR1 SGDLS and CDR2 YYNGEE. The CDR3 DNA follows: TGTGCCAGCAGCGTAGTGGGACAGGGAACAGATACGCAGTATTTT. Translating it yields CASSVVGQGTDTQYF.

The chain employs TRBV30 and TRBJ2-7; 9 nucleotides align to TRBD1. After removal of 4 bases from V and 3 bases from J, the junction contained 7 bases not matched to a gene. The germline V gene encodes CDR1 GTSNPN and CDR2 SVGIG (reference sequence). The CDR3 runs 14 residues. CDR3 amino acids: CAWTTGGLLYEQYF. The CDR3 bases are TGTGCCTGGACCACAGGGGGCCTCCTCTACGAGCAGTACTTC.

This sequence joins TRBV27 and TRBJ1-2, with D perhaps matching TRBD1 (5 bases). Germline assignment: CDR1 MNHEY and CDR2 SMNVEV (reference sequence). The germline V and J ends were trimmed by 8 bases and 1 base, with 14 bases remaining between them. The CDR3 runs to 14 residues. The CDR3 protein is CASSSTGYNYGYTF. CDR3 sequence (DNA): TGTGCCAGCTCCTCTACAGGATATAACTATGGCTACACCTTC.

The rearrangement uses TRBV6-5 and TRBJ2-7, with 8 nucleotides matching TRBD1. The germline V gene has CDR1 MNHEY and CDR2 SVGAGI. This CDR3 has 15 residues. The V segment lost 2 bases and the J segment 5 bases; nucleotides outside the gene matches: 8. CDR3 nucleotide sequence: TGTGCCAGCAGTTACACCCCGGACAGGGCCCACGAGCAGTACTTC. Translated, it gives CASSYTPDRAHEQYF.

The chain employs TRBV27 and TRBJ2-7; no firm D call. Trimming cost V 6 bases and J 2 bases, with 11 bases left between them. The CDR3 is 13 amino acids. Germline-derived CDR1 and CDR2 are MNHEY and SMNVEV (reference sequence). CDR3 region: CASSYDAAYEQYF. CDR3 DNA sequence: TGTGCCAGCAGCTACGACGCGGCCTACGAGCAGTACTTC.

The gene calls are TRBV11-2 and TRBJ1-2, with D perhaps matching TRBD1 (5 bases). The CDR3 extends over 15 amino acids. V was clipped by 4 bases and J by 4 bases, with 16 bases between them. The germline V gene encodes CDR1 SGHAT and CDR2 FQNNGV. In DNA form, the CDR3 reads TGTGCCAGCAGCTCTACTGCAGGGCAGATCTATGGCTACACCTTC. It is translated as CASSSTAGQIYGYTF.

The chain carries TRBV27 and TRBJ2-6; D gene uncertain. From germline, CDR1 is MNHEY and CDR2 SMNVEV (reference sequence). Trimming removed 6 bases from V and 0 bases from J, with 6 bases in between. This CDR3 has 14 residues. The CDR3 DNA sequence: TGTGCCAGCAGCCCAGACTCTGGGGCCAACGTCCTGACTTTC. Translating it yields CASSPDSGANVLTF. The variable domain in full, with the rest retrieved from reference TRBV27 and TRBJ2-6, is EAQVTQNPRYLITVTGKKLTVTCSQNMNHEYMSWYRQDPGLGLRQIYYSMNVEVTDKGDVPEGYKVSRKEKRNFPLILESPSPNQTSLYFCASSPDSGANVLTFGAGSRLTVL.

The V call is TRBV11-2, the J call TRBJ2-3, with 9 bases aligning to TRBD1. The CDR3 runs 17 residues. Germline V lookup: CDR1 SGHAT, CDR2 FQNNGV. Losses at the gene ends were 3 bases for V and 4 bases for J; bases not matched to a gene: 11. The CDR3 protein is CASSFDRGQGRPDTQYF. The CDR3 region has the DNA TGTGCCAGCAGCTTTGACAGAGGACAGGGGCGGCCAGATACGCAGTATTTT. Supplemented by reference TRBV11-2 and TRBJ2-3, the full variable domain reads EAGVAQSPRYKIIEKRQSVAFWCNPISGHATLYWYQQILGQGPKLLIQFQNNGVVDDSQLPKDRFSAERLKGVDSTLKIQPAKLEDSAVYLCASSFDRGQGRPDTQYFGPGTRLTVL.

The rearrangement uses TRBV3-1 (or the pseudogene TRBV3-2) and TRBJ2-7; TRBD1 agrees at 7 bases. Germline V gives CDR1 LGHDT, CDR2 YNNKEL (reference sequence). The CDR3 extends over 13 amino acids. Unmatched junction bases numbered 6, after V lost 3 bases and J lost 7 bases. The CDR3 is CASSQRQGREQYF. Written as DNA, the CDR3 is TGTGCCAGCAGCCAGAGACAGGGCAGGGAGCAGTACTTC.

The rearrangement joins TRBV5-1 to TRBJ1-1, with 10 bases aligning to TRBD1. CDR1 is SGHRS and CDR2 is YFSETQ in the germline V gene. The CDR3 runs to 13 residues. V dropped 4 bases and J dropped 7; count of bases not matched to a gene: 4. The CDR3 DNA sequence: TGCGCCAGCAGCCGGACAGGGGGTGTTGAAGCTTTCTTT. Translating gives CASSRTGGVEAFF. The full variable domain, its missing parts supplied by reference TRBV5-1 and TRBJ1-1, is KAGVTQTPRYLIKTRGQQVTLSCSPISGHRSVSWYQQTPGQGLQFLFEYFSETQRNKGNFPGRFSGRQFSNSRSEMNVSTLELGDSALYLCASSRTGGVEAFFGQGTRLTVV.

A single count supports this clone. The chain is built from TRBV13 and TRBJ1-4; the D is unclear. CDR1 is PRHDT and CDR2 is FYEKMQ in the germline V gene (reference sequence). Trimming took 3 bases from V and 3 from J, leaving 8 bases between them. The CDR3 length is 14 residues. CDR3 loop: CASSFGSPNEKLFF. The CDR3 bases are TGTGCCAGCAGCTTCGGGAGTCCTAATGAAAAACTGTTTTTT.

This clone was detected only a few times. The rearrangement uses TRBV3-1 (or the pseudogene TRBV3-2) and TRBJ1-5, with 8 bases aligning to TRBD1. The V and J ends lost 5 bases and 0 bases, in that order; junction bases with no gene match: 15. The CDR3 sequence is 19 residues long. Germline assignment: CDR1 LGHDT and CDR2 YNNKEL (reference sequence). CDR3 in amino acids: CASSFSPRTGRHSNQPQHF. The CDR3 bases are TGTGCCAGCAGCTTCTCTCCAAGGACAGGGAGACATAGCAATCAGCCCCAGCATTTT.

The V gene is TRBV21-1, the J gene TRBJ1-4; no check of the table's D call, TRBD1, against the DNA was made. TRBV21-1 is an annotated pseudogene. The CDR3 spans 18 residues. The CDR3 nucleotides are TGTGCCAGCAGCAAAGAGTTTATAGGGGGACAAACGAATGAAAAACTGTTTTTT. Amino acid sequence: CASSKEFIGGQTNEKLFF.

The chain's CDR3 is CASSLTLYEQYF. CDR3 bases: TGTGCCAGCAGCCTTACTTTATACGAGCAGTACTTC. The chain is built from TRBV12-3 or TRBV12-4 and TRBJ2-7; no clear D gene. The CDR3 sequence is 12 residues long. Trimming removed 6 bases at V and 4 bases at J, with 10 bases between.

V usage is TRBV6-2 or TRBV6-3 and J usage is TRBJ1-1; tentative D call: TRBD1 (6 bases). Trimming removed 4 bases from V and 2 bases from J, with 17 bases in between. The CDR3 is 16 amino acids. Germline loops: CDR1 MNHEY, CDR2 SVGEGT. The CDR3 bases are TGTGCCAGCAGTTTCTCCGGGACACCAAAAAACACTGAAGCTTTCTTT. It translates to CASSFSGTPKNTEAFF.

V is TRBV18 and J is TRBJ2-3; 8 bases are a match to TRBD2. The CDR3 is 16 residues long. Germline V lookup: CDR1 KGHSH, CDR2 LQKENI. J gave up 4 bases and V 0 bases, and 6 bases lay outside the gene matches. The CDR3 sequence: CASSPPPGGDPDTQYF. The CDR3 DNA reads TGTGCCAGCTCACCACCCCCCGGGGGGGATCCAGATACGCAGTATTTT.

The gene calls are TRBV21-1 and TRBJ1-3; the table gives TRBD1 as D, unverified against the DNA. TRBV21-1 is reported as a pseudogene. The length of the CDR3 is 16 residues. The CDR3 loop reads CASSKEDREGGNTIYF. The CDR3 DNA reads as TGTGCCAGCAGCAAAGAGGACAGGGAGGGAGGAAACACCATATATTTT.

V gene TRBV19 combines with J gene TRBJ1-4; 7 bases are shared with TRBD1. The CDR3 extends over 16 amino acids. V lost 4 bases to trimming and J lost 5 bases; unmatched junction nucleotides: 10. CDR1 and CDR2 from the germline V gene are LNHDA and SQIVND (reference sequence). DNA for the CDR3: TGTGCCAGTAGTACCTCTCCGGGACAGCGGAATGAAAAACTGTTTTTT. Its translation: CASSTSPGQRNEKLFF.

The V call is TRBV7-2, the J call TRBJ1-2; 7 positions agree with TRBD1. Germline values: CDR1 SGHTA, CDR2 FQGNSA. After removal of 5 bases from V and 9 bases from J, the junction contained 12 bases not matched to a gene. The CDR3 totals 14 residues. The CDR3 bases are TGTGCCAGCAGCCCAAAACAGGGGATATTTAGCTACACCTTC. It specifies CASSPKQGIFSYTF.